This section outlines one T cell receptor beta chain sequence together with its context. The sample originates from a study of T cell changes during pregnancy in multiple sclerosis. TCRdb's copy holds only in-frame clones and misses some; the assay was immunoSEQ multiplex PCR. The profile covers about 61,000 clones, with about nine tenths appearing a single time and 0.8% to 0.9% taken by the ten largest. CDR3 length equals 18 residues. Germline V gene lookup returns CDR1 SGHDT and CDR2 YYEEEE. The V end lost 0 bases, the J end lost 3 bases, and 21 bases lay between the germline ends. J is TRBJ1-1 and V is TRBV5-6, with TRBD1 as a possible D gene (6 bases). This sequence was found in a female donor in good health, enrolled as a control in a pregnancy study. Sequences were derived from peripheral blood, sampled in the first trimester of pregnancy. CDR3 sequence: CASSLVVRGLFSDTEAFF. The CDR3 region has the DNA TGTGCCAGCAGCTTGGTGGTCAGGGGATTGTTTAGTGACACTGAAGCTTTCTTT.